The 16 T cell receptor beta chains below all came from one sample that was sequenced in a study of breast tumors, draining lymph nodes, adjacent tissues. MiXCR was run by TCRdb on the multiplex PCR reads, yielding one entry per CDR3 protein. The sample has 50,000 to 65,000 distinct CDR3 sequences, 42% seen once. The sequencing sample was made of breast tumor tissue. The receptor source for this set is a female donor with breast cancer. Some clones in this sample may be carry-over from other donors' samples.

This clonotype was recorded at least ten times. The CDR3 bases are TGTGCCACCAGTGAGGCGGGGGGGGGGGGTTCTGTCGATTCACCCCTCCACTTT. Amino acids: CATSEAGGGGSVDSPLHF. The chain carries TRBV24-1 and TRBJ1-6, with TRBD1 as a possible D gene (5 bases). Germline assignment: CDR1 KGHDR and CDR2 SFDVKD. The CDR3 is 18 residues long. V was pared by 4 bases and J by 8 bases, with 23 bases between.

This clonotype has a count of ten or more. This rearrangement joins TRBV9 to TRBJ2-5, with a weak D call TRBD2 (7 bases). The CDR3 length is 17 residues. Germline values: CDR1 SGDLS, CDR2 YYNGEE. Deletions cut 0 bases from V and 4 bases from J, with 19 bases between. The CDR3, as DNA: TGTGCCAGCAGCGTAGGACCGACCCCAGGGGAGGGAGAGACCCAGTACTTC. Translating it yields CASSVGPTPGEGETQYF.

This clonotype was counted at least ten times. V and J are TRBV27 and TRBJ2-2, with D uncertain. Trimming pared 6 bases from V and 0 bases from J, leaving 14 bases between. The CDR3 runs 16 residues. In germline, CDR1 is MNHEY, CDR2 SMNVEV (reference sequence). The CDR3: CASSPSRRPNTGELFF. CDR3 in DNA: TGTGCCAGCAGCCCGAGCAGGAGACCGAACACCGGGGAGCTGTTTTTT.

V and J are TRBV10-3 and TRBJ1-4, with a tentative D call TRBD1 (6 bases). V lost 10 bases, J lost 3 bases, and 15 bases lay in between. The CDR3 is 14 residues long. Germline V lookup: CDR1 ENHRY, CDR2 SYGVKD. In DNA form, the CDR3 reads TGTGCCACCGCCGCGGGGGGCTCTAATGAAAAACTGTTTTTT. Translation gives CATAAGGSNEKLFF.

This clonotype was counted ten times or more. J is TRBJ2-7 and V is TRBV5-1; 9 nucleotides line up with TRBD2. J gave up 0 bases and V 8 bases, and 6 bases lay outside the gene matches. Germline lookup yields CDR1 SGHRS and CDR2 YFSETQ. CDR3 size: 14 residues. The CDR3 DNA is TGCGCCAGTTACACGACTAGCGGCTCCTACGAGCAGTACTTC. Its translation is CASYTTSGSYEQYF.

This clonotype was counted at least ten times. A single base separates this from a much larger clone, so it may be a read error. The gene calls are TRBV9 and TRBJ1-6; D remains unclear. Germline assignment: CDR1 SGDLS and CDR2 YYNGEE. The CDR3 runs to 15 residues. CDR3 protein: CASTQGSANNSPPHF. The CDR3, as DNA: TGTGCCAGCACCCAAGGGAGTGCGAATAATTCACCCCCCCACTTT.

This clonotype was picked up many times. V and J are TRBV10-3 and TRBJ2-5; D is ambiguous. CDR1 and CDR2 (germline): ENHRY, SYGVKD. Trimming took off 6 bases at V and 3 bases at J, with 2 bases between the two ends. The CDR3 contains 10 residues. In DNA form, the CDR3 reads TGTGCCATCAGGGAAGAGACCCAGTACTTC. This gives the protein CAIREETQYF.

This chain links TRBV5-8 with TRBJ1-1; D remains unclear. This CDR3 region has 14 residues. V was clipped by 2 bases and J by 1 base, with 9 bases between them. Germline V gene lookup returns CDR1 SGHTS and CDR2 YDEGEE. CDR3 nucleotides: TGTGCCAGCAGCTTCAAGCTCAGGAACACTGAAGCTTTCTTT. Translated, it gives CASSFKLRNTEAFF. Filled out from reference TRBV5-8 and TRBJ1-1, the complete variable domain reads EAGVTQSPTHLIKTRGQQATLRCSPISGHTSVYWYQQALGLGLQFLLWYDEGEERNRGNFPPRFSGRQFPNYSSELNVNALELEDSALYLCASSFKLRNTEAFFGQGTRLTVV.

This clonotype was counted between two and nine times. A read error may be the cause here, since a much bigger clone is one base away. The chain uses TRBV3-1 and TRBJ2-3; 9 nucleotides align to TRBD2. The germline V gene encodes CDR1 LGHDT and CDR2 YNNKEL (reference sequence). The CDR3 extends over 14 amino acids. The DNA for the CDR3 is TGTGCCAGCACCAAGACTAGCGGCACAGGTACGCAGTATTTT. Protein: CASTKTSGTGTQYF.

This clonotype was observed many times. V is TRBV29-1 and J is TRBJ2-1, with D hard to call. The CDR3 length is 10 residues. V was trimmed by 7 bases and J by 12 bases, leaving 13 bases between them. Germline CDR1 and CDR2: SQVTM and ANQGSEA. The CDR3 loop reads CSAQELVQFF. The DNA of the CDR3 is TGCAGCGCTCAGGAGTTGGTGCAGTTCTTC.

This clonotype was picked up a small number of times. The rearrangement joins TRBV7-9 to TRBJ2-3; D gene ambiguous. Trimming removed 4 bases from V and 2 bases from J, with 10 bases in between. This CDR3 is 14 amino acids long. CDR1 is SEHNR and CDR2 is FQNEAQ in the germline V gene (reference sequence). The CDR3 loop is CASSSPRHTDTQYF. In DNA form, the CDR3 reads TGTGCCAGCAGCTCGCCCAGACACACAGATACGCAGTATTTT.

The rearrangement uses TRBV2 and TRBJ1-2, with no clear D. V gave up 5 bases and J gave up 1 base, with 8 bases separating them. The CDR3 is 13 amino acids. Germline V gene lookup returns CDR1 SNHLY and CDR2 FYNNEI. CDR3 sequence (DNA): TGTGCCAGCAGTTACAAGGTTAACTATGGCTACACCTTC. Amino acids: CASSYKVNYGYTF.

The V gene is TRBV7-2, the J gene TRBJ1-6, with TRBD1 matching over 12 bases. The CDR3 spans 16 residues. Trimming removed 2 bases from V and 6 bases from J; junction bases left unmatched: 2. Germline loops: CDR1 SGHTA, CDR2 FQGNSA. The DNA of the CDR3 is TGTGCCAGCAGCTTACCGGGACAGGGGGCTAATTCACCCCTCCACTTT. As protein: CASSLPGQGANSPLHF.

For this clonotype: An end of the junction differs from the germline gene, which may be a read error. This chain connects TRBV20-1 to TRBJ1-3, with 8 positions matching TRBD1. The CDR3 covers 14 residues. Germline assignment: CDR1 DFQATT and CDR2 SNEGSKA (reference sequence). CDR3 sequence (DNA): TGCAGTGCGGCCTATACAGGGGGTGGAACCACCATATATTTT. Translated, it gives CSAAYTGGGTTIYF.

This chain uses TRBV11-3 with TRBJ2-7; 9 nucleotides match TRBD1. Trimming at V came to 6 bases and at J to 3 bases, leaving 6 bases not matched to a gene. Germline assignment: CDR1 SGHNT and CDR2 YENEEA. The CDR3 runs to 14 residues. The CDR3 region has the DNA TGTGCCAGCAGATCCGGGACAGGGAACTACGAGCAGTACTTC. It yields the protein CASRSGTGNYEQYF.

This clonotype was detected many times. This chain joins TRBV7-8 and TRBJ2-7; TRBD1 matches at 8 bases. CDR3 length: 15 residues. V lost 2 bases to trimming and J lost 6 bases; unmatched junction nucleotides: 9. In germline, CDR1 is SGHVS, CDR2 FQNEAQ. For the CDR3, the DNA is TGTGCCAGCAGCTTAACGGTGACAGGGGAGCGCGAGCAGTACTTC. Translated: CASSLTVTGEREQYF.